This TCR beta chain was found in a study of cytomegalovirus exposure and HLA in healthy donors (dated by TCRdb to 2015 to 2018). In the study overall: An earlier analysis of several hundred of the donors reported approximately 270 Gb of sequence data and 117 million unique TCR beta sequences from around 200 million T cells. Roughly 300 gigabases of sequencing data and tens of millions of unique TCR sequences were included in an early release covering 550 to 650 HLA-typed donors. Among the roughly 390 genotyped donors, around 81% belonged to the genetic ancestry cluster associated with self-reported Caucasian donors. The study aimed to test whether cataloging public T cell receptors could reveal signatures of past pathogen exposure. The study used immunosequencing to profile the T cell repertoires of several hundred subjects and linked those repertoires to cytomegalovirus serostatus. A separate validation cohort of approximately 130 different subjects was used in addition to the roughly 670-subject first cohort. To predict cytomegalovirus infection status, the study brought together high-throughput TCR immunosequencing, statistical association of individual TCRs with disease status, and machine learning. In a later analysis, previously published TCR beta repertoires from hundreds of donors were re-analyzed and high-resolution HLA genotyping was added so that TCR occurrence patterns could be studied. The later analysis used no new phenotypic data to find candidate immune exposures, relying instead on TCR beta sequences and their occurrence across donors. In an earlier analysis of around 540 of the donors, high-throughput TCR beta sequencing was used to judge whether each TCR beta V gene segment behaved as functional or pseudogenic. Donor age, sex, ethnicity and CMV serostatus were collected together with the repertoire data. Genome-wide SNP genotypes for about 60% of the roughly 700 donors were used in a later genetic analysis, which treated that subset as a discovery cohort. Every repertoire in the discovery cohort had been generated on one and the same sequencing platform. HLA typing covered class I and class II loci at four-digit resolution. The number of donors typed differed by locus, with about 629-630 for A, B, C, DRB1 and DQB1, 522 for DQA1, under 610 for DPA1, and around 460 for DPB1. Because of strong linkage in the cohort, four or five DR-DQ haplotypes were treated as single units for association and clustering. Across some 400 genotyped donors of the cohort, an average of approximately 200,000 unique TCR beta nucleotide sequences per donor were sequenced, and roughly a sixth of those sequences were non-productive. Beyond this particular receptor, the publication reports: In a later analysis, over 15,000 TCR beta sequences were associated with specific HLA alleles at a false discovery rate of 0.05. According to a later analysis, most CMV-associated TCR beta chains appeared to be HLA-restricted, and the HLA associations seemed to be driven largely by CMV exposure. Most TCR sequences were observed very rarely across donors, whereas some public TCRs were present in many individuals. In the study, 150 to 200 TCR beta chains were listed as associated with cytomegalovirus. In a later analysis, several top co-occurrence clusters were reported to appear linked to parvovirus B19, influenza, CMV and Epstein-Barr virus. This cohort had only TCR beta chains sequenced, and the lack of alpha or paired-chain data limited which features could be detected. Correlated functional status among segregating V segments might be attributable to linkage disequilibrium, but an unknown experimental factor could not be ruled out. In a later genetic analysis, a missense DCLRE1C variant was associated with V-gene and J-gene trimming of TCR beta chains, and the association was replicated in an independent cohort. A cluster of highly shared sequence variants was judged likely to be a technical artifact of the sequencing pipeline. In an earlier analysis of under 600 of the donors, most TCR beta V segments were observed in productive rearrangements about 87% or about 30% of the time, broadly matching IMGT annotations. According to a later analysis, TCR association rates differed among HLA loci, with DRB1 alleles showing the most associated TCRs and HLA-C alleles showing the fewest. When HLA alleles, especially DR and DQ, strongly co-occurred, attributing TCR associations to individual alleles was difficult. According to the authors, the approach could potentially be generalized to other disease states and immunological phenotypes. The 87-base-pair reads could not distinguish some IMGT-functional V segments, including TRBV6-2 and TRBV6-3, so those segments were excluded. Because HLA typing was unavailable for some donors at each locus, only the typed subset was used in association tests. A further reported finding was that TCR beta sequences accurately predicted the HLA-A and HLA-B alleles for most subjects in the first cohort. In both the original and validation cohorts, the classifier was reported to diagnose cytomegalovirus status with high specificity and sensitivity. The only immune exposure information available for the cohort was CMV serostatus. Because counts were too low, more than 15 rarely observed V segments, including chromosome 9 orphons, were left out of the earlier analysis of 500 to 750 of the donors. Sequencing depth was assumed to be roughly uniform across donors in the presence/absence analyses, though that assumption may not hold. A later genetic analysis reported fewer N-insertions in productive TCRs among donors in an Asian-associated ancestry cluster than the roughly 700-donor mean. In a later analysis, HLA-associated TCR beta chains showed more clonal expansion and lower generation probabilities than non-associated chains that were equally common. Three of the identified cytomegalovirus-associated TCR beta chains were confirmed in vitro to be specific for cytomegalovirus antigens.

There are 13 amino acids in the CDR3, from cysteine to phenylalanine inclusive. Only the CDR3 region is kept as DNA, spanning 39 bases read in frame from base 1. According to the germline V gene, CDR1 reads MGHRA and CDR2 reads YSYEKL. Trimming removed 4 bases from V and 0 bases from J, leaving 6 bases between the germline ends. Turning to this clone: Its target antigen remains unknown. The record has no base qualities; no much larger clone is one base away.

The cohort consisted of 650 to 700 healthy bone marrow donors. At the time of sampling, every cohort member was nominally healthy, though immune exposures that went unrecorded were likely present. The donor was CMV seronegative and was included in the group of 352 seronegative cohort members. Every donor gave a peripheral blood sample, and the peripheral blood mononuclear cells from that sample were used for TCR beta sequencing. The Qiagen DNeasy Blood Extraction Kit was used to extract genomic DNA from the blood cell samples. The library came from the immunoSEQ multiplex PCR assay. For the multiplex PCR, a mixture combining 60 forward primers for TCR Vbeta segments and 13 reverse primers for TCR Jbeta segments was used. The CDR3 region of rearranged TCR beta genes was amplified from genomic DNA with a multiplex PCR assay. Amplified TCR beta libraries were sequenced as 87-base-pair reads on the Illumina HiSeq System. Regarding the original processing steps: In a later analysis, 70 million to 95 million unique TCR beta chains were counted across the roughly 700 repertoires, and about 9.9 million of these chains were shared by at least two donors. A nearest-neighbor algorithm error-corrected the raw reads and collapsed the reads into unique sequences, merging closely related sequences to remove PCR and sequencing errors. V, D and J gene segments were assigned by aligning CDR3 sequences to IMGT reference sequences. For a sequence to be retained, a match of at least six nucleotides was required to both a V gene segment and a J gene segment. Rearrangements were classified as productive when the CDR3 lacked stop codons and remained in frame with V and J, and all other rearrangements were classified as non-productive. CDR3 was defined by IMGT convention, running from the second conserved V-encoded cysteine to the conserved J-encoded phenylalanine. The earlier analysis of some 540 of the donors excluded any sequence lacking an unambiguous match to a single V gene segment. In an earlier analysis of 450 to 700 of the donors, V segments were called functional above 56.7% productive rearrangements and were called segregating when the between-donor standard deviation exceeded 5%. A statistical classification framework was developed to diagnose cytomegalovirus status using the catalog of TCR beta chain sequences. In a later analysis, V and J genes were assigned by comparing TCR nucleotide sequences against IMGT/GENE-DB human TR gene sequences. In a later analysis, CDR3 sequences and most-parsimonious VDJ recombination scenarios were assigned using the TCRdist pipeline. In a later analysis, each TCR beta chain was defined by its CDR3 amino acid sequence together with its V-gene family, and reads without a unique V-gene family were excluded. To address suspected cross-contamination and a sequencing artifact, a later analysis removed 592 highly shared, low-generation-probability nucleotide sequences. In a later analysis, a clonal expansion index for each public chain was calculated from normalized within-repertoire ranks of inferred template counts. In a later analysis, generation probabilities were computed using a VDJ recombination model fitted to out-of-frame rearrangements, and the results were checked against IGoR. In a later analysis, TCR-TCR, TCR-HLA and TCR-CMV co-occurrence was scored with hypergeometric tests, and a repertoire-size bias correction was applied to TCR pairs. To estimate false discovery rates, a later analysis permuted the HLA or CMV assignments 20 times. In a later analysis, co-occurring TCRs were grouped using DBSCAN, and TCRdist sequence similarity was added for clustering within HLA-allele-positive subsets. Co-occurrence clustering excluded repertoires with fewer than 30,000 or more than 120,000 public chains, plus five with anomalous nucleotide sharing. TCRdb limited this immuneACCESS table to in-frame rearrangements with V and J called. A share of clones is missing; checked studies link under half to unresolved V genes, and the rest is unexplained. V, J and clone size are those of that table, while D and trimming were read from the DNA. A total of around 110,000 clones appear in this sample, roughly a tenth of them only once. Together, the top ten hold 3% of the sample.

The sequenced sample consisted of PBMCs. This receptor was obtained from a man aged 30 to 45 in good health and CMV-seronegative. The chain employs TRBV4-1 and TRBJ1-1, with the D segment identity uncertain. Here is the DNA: TGCGCCAGCAGCCTTATTATGAACACTGAAGCTTTCTTT. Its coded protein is CASSLIMNTEAFF.